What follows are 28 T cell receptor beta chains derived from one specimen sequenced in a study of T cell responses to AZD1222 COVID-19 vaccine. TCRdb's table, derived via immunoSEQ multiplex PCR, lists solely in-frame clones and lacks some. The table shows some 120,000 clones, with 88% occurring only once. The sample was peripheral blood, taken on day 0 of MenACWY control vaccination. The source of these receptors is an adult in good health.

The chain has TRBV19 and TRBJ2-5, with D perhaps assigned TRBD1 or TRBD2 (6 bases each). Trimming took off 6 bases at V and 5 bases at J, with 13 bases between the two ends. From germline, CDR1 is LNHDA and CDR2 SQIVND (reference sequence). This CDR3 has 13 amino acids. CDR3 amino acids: CASSPRGAETQYF. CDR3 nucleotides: TGTGCCAGTAGCCCTAGGGGGGCGGAGACCCAGTACTTC. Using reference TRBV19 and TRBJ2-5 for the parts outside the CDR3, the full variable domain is DGGITQSPKYLFRKEGQNVTLSCEQNLNHDAMYWYRQDPGQGLRLIYYSQIVNDFQKGDIAEGYSVSREKKESFPLTVTSAQKNPTAFYLCASSPRGAETQYFGPGTRLLVL.

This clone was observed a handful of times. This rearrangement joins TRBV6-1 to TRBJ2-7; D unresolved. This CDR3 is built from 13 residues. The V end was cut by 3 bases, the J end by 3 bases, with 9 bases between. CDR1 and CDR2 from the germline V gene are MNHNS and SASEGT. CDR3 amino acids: CASSEWLVYEQYF. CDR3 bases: TGTGCCAGCAGTGAGTGGCTAGTCTACGAGCAGTACTTC.

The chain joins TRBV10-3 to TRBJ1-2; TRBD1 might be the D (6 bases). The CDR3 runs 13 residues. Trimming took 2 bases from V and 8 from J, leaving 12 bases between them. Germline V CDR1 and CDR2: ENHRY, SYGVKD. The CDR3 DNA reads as TGTGCCATCAGTGAGCTTACAGGGTCCGGCTACACCTTC. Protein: CAISELTGSGYTF.

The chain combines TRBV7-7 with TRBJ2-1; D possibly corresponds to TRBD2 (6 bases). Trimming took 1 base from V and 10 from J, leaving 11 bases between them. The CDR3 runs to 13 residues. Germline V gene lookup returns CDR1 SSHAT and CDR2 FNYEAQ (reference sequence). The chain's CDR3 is CASSLGNGGEQFF. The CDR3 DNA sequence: TGTGCCAGCAGCTTAGGGAATGGGGGGGAGCAGTTCTTC. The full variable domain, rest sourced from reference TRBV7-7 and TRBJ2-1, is GAGVSQSPRYKVTKRGQDVTLRCDPISSHATLYWYQQALGQGPEFLTYFNYEAQPDKSGLPSDRFSAERPEGSISTLTIQRTEQRDSAMYRCASSLGNGGEQFFGPGTRLTVL.

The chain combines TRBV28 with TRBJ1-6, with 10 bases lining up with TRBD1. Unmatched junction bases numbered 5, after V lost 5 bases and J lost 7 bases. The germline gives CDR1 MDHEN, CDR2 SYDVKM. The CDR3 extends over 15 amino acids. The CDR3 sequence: CASSPGTGANSPLHF. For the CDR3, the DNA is TGTGCCAGCAGTCCGGGGACAGGGGCCAATTCACCCCTCCACTTT.

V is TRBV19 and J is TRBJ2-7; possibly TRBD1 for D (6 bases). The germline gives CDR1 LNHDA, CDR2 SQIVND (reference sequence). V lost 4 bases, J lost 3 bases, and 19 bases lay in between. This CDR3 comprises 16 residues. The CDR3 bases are TGTGCCAGTAGTACCCACCCTGACAGGAGCTACTACGAGCAGTACTTC. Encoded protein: CASSTHPDRSYYEQYF.

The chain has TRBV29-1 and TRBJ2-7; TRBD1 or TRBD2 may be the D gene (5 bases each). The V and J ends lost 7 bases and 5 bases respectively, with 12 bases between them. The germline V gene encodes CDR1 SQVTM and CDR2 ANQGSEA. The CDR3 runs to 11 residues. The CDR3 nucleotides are TGCAGCGCGTTCAGGGACCACGAGCAGTACTTC. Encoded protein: CSAFRDHEQYF.

CDR3 DNA: TGTGCCAGCAGCCAAACAGGGCTCATTTTCTACGAGCAGTACTTC. As protein: CASSQTGLIFYEQYF. The V and J genes are TRBV6-5 and TRBJ2-7; D is possibly TRBD1 (6 bases). Per germline, CDR1 MNHEY and CDR2 SVGAGI. Deletions cut 6 bases from V and 3 bases from J, with 18 bases between. The CDR3 length is 15 residues.

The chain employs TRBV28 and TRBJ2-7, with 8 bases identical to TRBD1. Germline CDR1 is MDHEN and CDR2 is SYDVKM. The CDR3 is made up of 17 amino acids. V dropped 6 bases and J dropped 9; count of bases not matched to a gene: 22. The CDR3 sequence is CASSSPQGAGLGRRQYF. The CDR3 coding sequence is TGTGCCAGCAGCTCCCCCCAGGGGGCGGGTTTGGGGAGGAGGCAGTACTTC.

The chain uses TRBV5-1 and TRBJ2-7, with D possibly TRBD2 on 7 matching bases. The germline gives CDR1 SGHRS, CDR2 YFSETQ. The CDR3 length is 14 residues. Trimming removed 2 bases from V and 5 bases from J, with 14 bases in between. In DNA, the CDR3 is TGCGCCAGCAGCTTCCGCGGGGGCAAAGACGAGCAGTACTTC. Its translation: CASSFRGGKDEQYF.

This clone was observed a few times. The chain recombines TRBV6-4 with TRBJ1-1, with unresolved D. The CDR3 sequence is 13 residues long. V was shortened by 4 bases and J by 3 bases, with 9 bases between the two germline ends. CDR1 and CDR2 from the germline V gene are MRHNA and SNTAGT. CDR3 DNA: TGTGCCAGCAGTGTTTCGGCCTACACTGAAGCTTTCTTT. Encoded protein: CASSVSAYTEAFF.

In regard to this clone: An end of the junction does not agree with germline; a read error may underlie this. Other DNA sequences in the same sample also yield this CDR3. This CDR3 is CASSQVQGWEQYF. The CDR3 region has the DNA TGTGCCAGCAGCCAAGTCCAGGGGTGGGAGCAGTACTTT. The chain is built from TRBV3-1 (or the pseudogene TRBV3-2) and TRBJ2-7, with D perhaps TRBD1 (6 bases). The CDR3 spans 13 residues. CDR1 and CDR2 from the germline V gene are LGHDT and YNNKEL (reference sequence).

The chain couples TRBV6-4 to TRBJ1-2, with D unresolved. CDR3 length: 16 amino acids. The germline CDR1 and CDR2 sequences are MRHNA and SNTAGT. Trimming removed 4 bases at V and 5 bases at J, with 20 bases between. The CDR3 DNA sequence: TGTGCCAGCAGTGGTGAGGGCTTTCTCACCTGGTATGGCTACACCTTC. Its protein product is CASSGEGFLTWYGYTF.

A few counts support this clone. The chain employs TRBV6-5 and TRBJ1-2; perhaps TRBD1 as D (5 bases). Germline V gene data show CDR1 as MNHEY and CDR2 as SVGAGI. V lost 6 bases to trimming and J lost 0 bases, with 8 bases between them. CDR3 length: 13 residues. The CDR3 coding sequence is TGTGCCAGCAGCGGGGGATCTAACTATGGCTACACCTTC. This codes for CASSGGSNYGYTF.

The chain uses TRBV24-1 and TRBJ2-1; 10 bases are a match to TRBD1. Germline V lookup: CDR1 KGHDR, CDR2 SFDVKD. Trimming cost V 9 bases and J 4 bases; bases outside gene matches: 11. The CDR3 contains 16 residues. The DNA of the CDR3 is TGTGCCACCGCCCCGGGAGGGACAGGGGTTTACAATGAGCAGTTCTTC. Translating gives CATAPGGTGVYNEQFF.

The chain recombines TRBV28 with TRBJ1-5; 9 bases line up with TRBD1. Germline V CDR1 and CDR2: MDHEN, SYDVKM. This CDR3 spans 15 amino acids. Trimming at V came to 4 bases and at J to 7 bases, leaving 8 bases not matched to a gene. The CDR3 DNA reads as TGTGCCAGCAGTTATCTCGGGGACAGGGACCAGCCCCAGCATTTT. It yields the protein CASSYLGDRDQPQHF.

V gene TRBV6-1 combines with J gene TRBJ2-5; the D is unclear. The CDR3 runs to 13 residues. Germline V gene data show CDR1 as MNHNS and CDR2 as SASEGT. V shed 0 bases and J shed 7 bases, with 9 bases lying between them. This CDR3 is CASSEALAGTQYF. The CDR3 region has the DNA TGTGCCAGCAGTGAAGCGCTCGCCGGGACCCAGTACTTC.

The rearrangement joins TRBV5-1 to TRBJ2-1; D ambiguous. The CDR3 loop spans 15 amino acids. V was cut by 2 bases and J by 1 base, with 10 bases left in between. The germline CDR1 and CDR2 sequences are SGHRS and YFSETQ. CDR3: CASSFGSGSYNEQFF. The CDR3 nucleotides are TGCGCCAGCAGCTTTGGGTCAGGTTCCTACAATGAGCAGTTCTTC. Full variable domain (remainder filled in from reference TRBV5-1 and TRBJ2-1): KAGVTQTPRYLIKTRGQQVTLSCSPISGHRSVSWYQQTPGQGLQFLFEYFSETQRNKGNFPGRFSGRQFSNSRSEMNVSTLELGDSALYLCASSFGSGSYNEQFFGPGTRLTVL.

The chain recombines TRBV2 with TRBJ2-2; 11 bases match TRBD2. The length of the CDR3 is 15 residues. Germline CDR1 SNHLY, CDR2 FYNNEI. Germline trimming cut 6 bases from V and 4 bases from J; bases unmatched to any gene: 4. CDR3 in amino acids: CASRLLAGGTGELFF. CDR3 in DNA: TGTGCCAGCAGGCTCCTAGCGGGAGGCACCGGGGAGCTGTTTTTT.

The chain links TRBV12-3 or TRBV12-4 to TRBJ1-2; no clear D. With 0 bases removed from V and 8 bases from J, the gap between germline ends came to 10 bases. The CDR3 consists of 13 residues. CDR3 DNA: TGTGCCAGCAGTTTAGCAAACGCTAGGGGCTACACCTTC. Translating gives CASSLANARGYTF.

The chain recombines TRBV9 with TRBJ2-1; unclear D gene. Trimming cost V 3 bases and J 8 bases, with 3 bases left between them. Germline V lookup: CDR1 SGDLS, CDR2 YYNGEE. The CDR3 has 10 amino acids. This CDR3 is CASSGDEQFF. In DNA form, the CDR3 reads TGTGCCAGCAGCGGAGATGAGCAGTTCTTC.

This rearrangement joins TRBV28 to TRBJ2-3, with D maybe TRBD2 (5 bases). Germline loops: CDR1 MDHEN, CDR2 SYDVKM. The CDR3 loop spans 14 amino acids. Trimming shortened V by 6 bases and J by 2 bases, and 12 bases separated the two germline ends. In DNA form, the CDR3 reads TGTGCCAGCAGCCCCCGGGATTTCACAGATACGCAGTATTTT. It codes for CASSPRDFTDTQYF.

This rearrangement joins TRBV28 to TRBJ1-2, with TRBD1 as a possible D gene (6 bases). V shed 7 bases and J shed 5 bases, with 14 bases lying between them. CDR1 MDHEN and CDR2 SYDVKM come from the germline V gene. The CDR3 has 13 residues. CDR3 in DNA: TGTGCCAGCACTCCCCGAGGGGGGTATGGCTACACCTTC. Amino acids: CASTPRGGYGYTF.

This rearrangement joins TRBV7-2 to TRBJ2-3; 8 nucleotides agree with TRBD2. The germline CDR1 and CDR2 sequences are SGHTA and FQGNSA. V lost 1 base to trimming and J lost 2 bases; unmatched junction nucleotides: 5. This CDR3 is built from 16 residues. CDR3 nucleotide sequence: TGTGCCAGCAGCTTAGGGCTAGCGGGCTTCACAGATACGCAGTATTTT. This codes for CASSLGLAGFTDTQYF.

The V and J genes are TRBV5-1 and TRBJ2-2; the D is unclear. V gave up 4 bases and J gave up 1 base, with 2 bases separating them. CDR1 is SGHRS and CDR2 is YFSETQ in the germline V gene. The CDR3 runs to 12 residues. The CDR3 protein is CASSVNTGELFF. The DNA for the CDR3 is TGCGCCAGCAGCGTGAACACCGGGGAGCTGTTTTTT.

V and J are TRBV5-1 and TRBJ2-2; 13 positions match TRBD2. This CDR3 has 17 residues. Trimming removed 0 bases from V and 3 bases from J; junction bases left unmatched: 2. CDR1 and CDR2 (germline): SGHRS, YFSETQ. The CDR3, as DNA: TGCGCCAGCAGCTTGGCAGGACTAGCGGGAGACACCGGGGAGCTGTTTTTT. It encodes CASSLAGLAGDTGELFF.

Written as DNA, the CDR3 is TGCGCCAGCAGCTTGGGAAGGGTAGGAAACACTGAAGCTTTCTTT. Residues: CASSLGRVGNTEAFF. V and J are TRBV5-1 and TRBJ1-1; no definite D call. Germline V gene data show CDR1 as SGHRS and CDR2 as YFSETQ. The CDR3 length is 15 residues. Trimming removed 0 bases at V and 2 bases at J, with 11 bases between.

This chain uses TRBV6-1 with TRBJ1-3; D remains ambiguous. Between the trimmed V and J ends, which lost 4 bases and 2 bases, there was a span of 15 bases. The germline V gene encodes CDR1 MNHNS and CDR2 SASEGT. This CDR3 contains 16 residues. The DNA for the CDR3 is TGTGCCAGCAGTGTGAAGGGAGGTTTGACTGGAAACACCATATATTTT. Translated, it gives CASSVKGGLTGNTIYF.